Sequencing of this T cell receptor (beta chain) was carried out in a study of radiation and T cells in renal cell carcinoma. This clone was counted only a few times. Its antigen is not known. Study-level results: Top tumor clonotypes rose in blood 2 weeks post-radiation, then contracted.

V shed 2 bases, J shed 8 bases, and the junction held 8 bases outside the gene matches. Germline V lookup: CDR1 LNHNV, CDR2 YYDKDF (reference sequence). The CDR3 has 14 amino acids. The time point: blood 2 weeks post-SBRT. Stated treatment: 15 Gy SBRT to primary tumor, nephrectomy 4 weeks later. The table came from immunoSEQ multiplex PCR; TCRdb's copy has only in-frame clones and leaves some out. The data contain some 120,000 clones, about 81% of them seen just once; the ten biggest clones take up less than 2.5%. The receptor was isolated from a woman aged 55-70 years with renal cell carcinoma. This chain connects TRBV15 to TRBJ1-1, with 7 bases aligning to TRBD1. This specimen consisted of blood, obtained from a patient whose treatment included radiotherapy and nephrectomy. This chain's CDR3 is CATSRLQTGAEAFF. In nucleotides, the CDR3 is TGTGCCACCAGCAGACTTCAAACAGGGGCAGAAGCTTTCTTT.